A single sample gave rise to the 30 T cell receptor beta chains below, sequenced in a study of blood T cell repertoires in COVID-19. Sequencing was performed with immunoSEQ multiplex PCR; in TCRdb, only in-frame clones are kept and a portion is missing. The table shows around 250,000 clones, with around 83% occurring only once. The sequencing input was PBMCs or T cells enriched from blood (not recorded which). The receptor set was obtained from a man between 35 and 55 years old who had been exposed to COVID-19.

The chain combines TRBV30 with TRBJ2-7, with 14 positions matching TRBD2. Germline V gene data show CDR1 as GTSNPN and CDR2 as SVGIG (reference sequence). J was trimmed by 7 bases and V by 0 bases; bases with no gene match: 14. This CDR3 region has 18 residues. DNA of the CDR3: TGTGCCTGGAGTGTACACGTGGGACTAGCGGGAGTCCTGGGAGAGCAGTACTTC. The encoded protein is CAWSVHVGLAGVLGEQYF.

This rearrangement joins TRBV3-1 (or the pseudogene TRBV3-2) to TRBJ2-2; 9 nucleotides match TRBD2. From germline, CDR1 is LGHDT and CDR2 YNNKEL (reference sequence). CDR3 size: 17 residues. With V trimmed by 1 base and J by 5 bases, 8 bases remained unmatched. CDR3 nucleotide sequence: TGTGCCAGCAGCCAAGGCGGGAGGGTTACGGGGACCGGGGAGCTGTTTTTT. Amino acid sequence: CASSQGGRVTGTGELFF.

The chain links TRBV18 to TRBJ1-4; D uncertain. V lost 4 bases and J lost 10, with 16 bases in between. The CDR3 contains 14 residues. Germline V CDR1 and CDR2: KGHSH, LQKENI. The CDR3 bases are TGTGCCAGCTCACGGGAGCGGGGAATAGGAAAACTGTTTTTT. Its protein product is CASSRERGIGKLFF. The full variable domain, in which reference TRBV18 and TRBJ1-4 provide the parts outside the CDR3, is NAGVMQNPRHLVRRRGQEARLRCSPMKGHSHVYWYRQLPEEGLKFMVYLQKENIIDESGMPKERFSAEFPKEGPSILRIQQVVRGDSAAYFCASSRERGIGKLFFGSGTQLSVL.

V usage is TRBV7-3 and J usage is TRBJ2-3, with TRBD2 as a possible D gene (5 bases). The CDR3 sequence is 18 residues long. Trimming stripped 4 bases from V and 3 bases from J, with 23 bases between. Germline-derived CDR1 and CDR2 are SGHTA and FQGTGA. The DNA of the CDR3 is TGTGCCAGCAGCTCGACCCAAGGGAGACGCAGTTGGACAGATACGCAGTATTTT. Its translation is CASSSTQGRRSWTDTQYF.

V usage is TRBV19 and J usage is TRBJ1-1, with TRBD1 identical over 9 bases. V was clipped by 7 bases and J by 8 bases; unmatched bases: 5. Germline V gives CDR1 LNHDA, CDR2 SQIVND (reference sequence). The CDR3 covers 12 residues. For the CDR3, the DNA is TGTGCCAGTATGCCGGGACAGGGAGAAGCTTTCTTT. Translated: CASMPGQGEAFF. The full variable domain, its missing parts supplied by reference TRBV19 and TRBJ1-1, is DGGITQSPKYLFRKEGQNVTLSCEQNLNHDAMYWYRQDPGQGLRLIYYSQIVNDFQKGDIAEGYSVSREKKESFPLTVTSAQKNPTAFYLCASMPGQGEAFFGQGTRLTVV.

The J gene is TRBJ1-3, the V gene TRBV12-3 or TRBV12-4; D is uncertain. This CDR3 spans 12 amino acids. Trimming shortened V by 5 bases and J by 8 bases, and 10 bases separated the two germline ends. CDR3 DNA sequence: TGTGCCAGCAGTCGTCAGCGGGACACCATATATTTT. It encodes CASSRQRDTIYF.

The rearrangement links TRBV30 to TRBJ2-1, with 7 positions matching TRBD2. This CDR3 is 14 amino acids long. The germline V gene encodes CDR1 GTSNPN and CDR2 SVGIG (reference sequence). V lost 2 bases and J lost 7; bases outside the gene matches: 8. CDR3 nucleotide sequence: TGTGCCTGGAGTCCCACAGGCGGGAGTAATGAGCAGTTCTTC. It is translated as CAWSPTGGSNEQFF.

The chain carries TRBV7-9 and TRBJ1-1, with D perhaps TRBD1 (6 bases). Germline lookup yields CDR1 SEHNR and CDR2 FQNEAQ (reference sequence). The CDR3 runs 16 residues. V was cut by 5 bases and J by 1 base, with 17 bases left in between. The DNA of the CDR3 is TGTGCCAGCAGCACCCGCCCAGGGGCCGGGAACACTGAAGCTTTCTTT. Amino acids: CASSTRPGAGNTEAFF.

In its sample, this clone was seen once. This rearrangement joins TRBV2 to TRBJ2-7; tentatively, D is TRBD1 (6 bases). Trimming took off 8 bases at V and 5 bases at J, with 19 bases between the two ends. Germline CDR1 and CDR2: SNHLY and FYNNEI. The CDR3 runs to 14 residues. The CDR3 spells CASQQGYEGHEQYF. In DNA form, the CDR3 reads TGTGCCAGCCAACAGGGATATGAGGGCCACGAGCAGTACTTC.

CDR3 sequence (DNA): TGTGCCAGCAGCCAAGACCAGGGGTCCTCTGTCTACAATGAGCAGTTCTTC. Protein sequence: CASSQDQGSSVYNEQFF. The chain employs TRBV14 and TRBJ2-1, with D possibly TRBD1 on 6 matching bases. This CDR3 is built from 17 residues. Trimming pared 0 bases from V and 3 bases from J, leaving 15 bases between. Germline V gene lookup returns CDR1 SGHDN and CDR2 FVKESK.

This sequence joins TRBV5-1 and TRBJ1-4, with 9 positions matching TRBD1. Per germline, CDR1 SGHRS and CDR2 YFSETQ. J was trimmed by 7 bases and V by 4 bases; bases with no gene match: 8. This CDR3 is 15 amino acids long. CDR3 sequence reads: CASSPTGGEVEKLFF. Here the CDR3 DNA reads TGCGCCAGCAGCCCTACAGGGGGCGAGGTTGAAAAACTGTTTTTT.

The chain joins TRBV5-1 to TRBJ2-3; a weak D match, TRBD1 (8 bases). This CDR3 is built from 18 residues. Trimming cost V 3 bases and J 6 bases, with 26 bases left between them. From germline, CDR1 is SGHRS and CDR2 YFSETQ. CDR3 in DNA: TGCGCCAGCAGCTCCCGGCTGAGGACAGGGAGGGATAGGGATACGCAGTATTTT. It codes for CASSSRLRTGRDRDTQYF. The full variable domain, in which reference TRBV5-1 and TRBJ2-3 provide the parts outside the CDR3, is KAGVTQTPRYLIKTRGQQVTLSCSPISGHRSVSWYQQTPGQGLQFLFEYFSETQRNKGNFPGRFSGRQFSNSRSEMNVSTLELGDSALYLCASSSRLRTGRDRDTQYFGPGTRLTVL.

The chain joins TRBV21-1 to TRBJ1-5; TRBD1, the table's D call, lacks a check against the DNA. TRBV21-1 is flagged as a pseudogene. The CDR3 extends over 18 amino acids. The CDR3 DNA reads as TGTGCCAGCAGCACACTGAGACACGTCGTTAATTACAATCAGCCCCAGCATTTT. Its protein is CASSTLRHVVNYNQPQHF.

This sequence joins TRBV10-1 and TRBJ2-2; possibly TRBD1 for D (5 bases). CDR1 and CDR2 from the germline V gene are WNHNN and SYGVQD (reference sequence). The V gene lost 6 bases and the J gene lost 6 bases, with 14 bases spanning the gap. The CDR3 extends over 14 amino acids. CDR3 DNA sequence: TGCGCCAGCAGCGACGACGAGACAGCCGGGGAGCTGTTTTTT. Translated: CASSDDETAGELFF.

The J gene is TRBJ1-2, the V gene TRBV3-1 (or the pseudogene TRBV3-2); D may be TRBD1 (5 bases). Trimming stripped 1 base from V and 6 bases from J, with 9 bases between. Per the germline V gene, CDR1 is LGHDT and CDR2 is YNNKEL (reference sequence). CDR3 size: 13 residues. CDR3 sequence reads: CASSQGGADGYTF. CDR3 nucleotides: TGTGCCAGCAGCCAAGGTGGGGCCGATGGCTACACCTTC.

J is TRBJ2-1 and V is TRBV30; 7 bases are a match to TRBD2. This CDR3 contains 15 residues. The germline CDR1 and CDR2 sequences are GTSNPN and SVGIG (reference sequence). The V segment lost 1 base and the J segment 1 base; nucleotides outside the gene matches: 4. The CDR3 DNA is TGTGCCTGGAGTGCGGGGGGTATGTCCTACAATGAGCAGTTCTTC. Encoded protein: CAWSAGGMSYNEQFF.

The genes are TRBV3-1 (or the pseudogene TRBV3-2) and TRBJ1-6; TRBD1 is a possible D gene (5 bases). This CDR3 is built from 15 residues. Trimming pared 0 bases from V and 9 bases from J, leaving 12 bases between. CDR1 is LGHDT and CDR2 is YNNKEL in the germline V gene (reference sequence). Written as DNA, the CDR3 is TGTGCCAGCAGCCAAGAACCCAGGGAACGTTCACCCCTCCACTTT. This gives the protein CASSQEPRERSPLHF.

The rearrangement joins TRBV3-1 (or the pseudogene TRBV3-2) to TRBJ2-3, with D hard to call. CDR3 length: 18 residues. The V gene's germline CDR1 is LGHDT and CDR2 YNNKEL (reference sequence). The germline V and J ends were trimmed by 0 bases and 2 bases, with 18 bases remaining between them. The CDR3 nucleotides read TGTGCCAGCAGCCAAGATCCGAGGATTGGCGGAAACACAGATACGCAGTATTTT. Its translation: CASSQDPRIGGNTDTQYF.

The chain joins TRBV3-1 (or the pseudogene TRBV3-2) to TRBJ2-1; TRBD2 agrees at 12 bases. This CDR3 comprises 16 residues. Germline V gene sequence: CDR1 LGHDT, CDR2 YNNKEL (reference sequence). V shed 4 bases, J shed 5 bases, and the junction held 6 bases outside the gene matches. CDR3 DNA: TGTGCCAGCAGCCTGACTCTAGCGGGAGGGAACAATGAGCAGTTCTTC. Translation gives CASSLTLAGGNNEQFF.

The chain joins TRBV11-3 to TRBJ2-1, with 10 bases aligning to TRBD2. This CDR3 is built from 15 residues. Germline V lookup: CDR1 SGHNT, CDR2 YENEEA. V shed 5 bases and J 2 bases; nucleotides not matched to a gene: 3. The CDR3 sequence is CASSPTSGAYNEQFF. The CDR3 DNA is TGTGCCAGCAGCCCAACTAGCGGGGCCTACAATGAGCAGTTCTTC.

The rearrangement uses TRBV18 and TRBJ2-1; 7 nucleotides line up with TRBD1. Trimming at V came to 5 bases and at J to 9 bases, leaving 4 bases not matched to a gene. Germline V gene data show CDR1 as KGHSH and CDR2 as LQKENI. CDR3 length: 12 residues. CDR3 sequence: CASSGTGVEQFF. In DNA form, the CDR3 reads TGTGCCAGCTCAGGCACAGGGGTTGAGCAGTTCTTC.

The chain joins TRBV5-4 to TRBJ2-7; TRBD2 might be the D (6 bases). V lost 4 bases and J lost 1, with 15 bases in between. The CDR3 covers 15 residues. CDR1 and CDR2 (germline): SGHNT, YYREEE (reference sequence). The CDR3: CASSPRAGPSYEQYF. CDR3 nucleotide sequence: TGTGCCAGCAGCCCTAGGGCGGGACCATCCTACGAGCAGTACTTC. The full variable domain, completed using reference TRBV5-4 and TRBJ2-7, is ETGVTQSPTHLIKTRGQQVTLRCSSQSGHNTVSWYQQALGQGPQFIFQYYREEENGRGNFPPRFSGLQFPNYSSELNVNALELDDSALYLCASSPRAGPSYEQYFGPGTRLTVT.

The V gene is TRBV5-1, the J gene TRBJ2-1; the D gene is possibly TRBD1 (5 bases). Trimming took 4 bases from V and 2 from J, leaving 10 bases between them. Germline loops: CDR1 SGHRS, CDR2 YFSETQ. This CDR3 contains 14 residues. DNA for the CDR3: TGCGCCAGCAGCGCAGGGTCGACCTACAATGAGCAGTTCTTC. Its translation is CASSAGSTYNEQFF.

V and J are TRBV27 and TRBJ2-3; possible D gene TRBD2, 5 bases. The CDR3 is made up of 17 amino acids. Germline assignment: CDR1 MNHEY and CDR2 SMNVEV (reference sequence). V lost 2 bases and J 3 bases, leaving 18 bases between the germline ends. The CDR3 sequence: CASSLGQWSGGTDTQYF. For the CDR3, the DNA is TGTGCCAGCAGTTTAGGGCAATGGAGCGGCGGGACAGATACGCAGTATTTT.

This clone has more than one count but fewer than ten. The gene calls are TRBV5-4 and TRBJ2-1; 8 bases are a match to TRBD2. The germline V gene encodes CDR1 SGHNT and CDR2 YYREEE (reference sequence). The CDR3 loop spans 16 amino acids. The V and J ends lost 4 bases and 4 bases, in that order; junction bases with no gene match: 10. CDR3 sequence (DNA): TGTGCCAGCAGCAGGTCCCGGGGGGGAACTTACAATGAGCAGTTCTTC. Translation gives CASSRSRGGTYNEQFF.

The CDR3 coding sequence is TGCAGTGCTAGTCCCTTAACTAGCGTTACCAACAATGAGCAGTTCTTC. This gives the protein CSASPLTSVTNNEQFF. The chain is built from TRBV20-1 and TRBJ2-1; 7 bases are shared with TRBD2. Germline lookup yields CDR1 DFQATT and CDR2 SNEGSKA (reference sequence). V gave up 3 bases and J gave up 5 bases; unmatched junction bases: 13. This CDR3 has 16 amino acids.

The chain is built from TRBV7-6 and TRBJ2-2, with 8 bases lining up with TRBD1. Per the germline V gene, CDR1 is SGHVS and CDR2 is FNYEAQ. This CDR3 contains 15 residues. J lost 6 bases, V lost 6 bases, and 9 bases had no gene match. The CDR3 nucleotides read TGTGCCAGCAGACTAGGACAGGGCTTGGCCGGGGAGCTGTTTTTT. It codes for CASRLGQGLAGELFF.

The CDR3 DNA sequence: TGCAGCGTGTGGACCGGGGGGGAGACCCAGTACTTC. Its translation is CSVWTGGETQYF. J is TRBJ2-5 and V is TRBV29-1; TRBD2 aligns across 7 bases. The length of the CDR3 is 12 residues. V was pared by 6 bases and J by 5 bases, with 6 bases of the junction left unmatched. CDR1 and CDR2 (germline): SQVTM, ANQGSEA.

The CDR3 spells CASSQDSGSGNTIYF. CDR3 bases: TGTGCCAGCAGCCAGGACAGCGGCTCTGGAAACACCATATATTTT. V usage is TRBV5-4 and J usage is TRBJ1-3, with D possibly TRBD1 on 6 matching bases. The length of the CDR3 is 15 residues. Per the germline V gene, CDR1 is SGHNT and CDR2 is YYREEE (reference sequence). Deletions cut 4 bases from V and 0 bases from J, with 11 bases between.

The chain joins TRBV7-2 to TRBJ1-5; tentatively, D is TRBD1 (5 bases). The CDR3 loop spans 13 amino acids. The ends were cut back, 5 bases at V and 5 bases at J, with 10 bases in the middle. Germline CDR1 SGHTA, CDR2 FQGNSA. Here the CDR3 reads CASSTGFYQPQHF. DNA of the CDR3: TGTGCCAGCAGCACAGGTTTTTATCAGCCCCAGCATTTT.